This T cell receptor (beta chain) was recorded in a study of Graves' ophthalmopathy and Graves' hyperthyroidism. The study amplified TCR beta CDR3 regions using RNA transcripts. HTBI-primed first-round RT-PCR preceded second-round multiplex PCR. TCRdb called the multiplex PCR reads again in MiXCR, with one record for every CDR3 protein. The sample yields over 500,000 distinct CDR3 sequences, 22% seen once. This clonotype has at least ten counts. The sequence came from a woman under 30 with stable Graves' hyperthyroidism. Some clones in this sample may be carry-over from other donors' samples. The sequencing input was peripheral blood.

The CDR3 protein is CSVVPSRDSEAFF. DNA of the CDR3: TGCAGCGTTGTGCCCTCCAGAGATTCTGAAGCTTTCTTT. The chain uses TRBV29-1 and TRBJ1-1; D gene ambiguous. The CDR3 runs 13 residues. The V end was cut by 4 bases, the J end by 6 bases, with 15 bases between. CDR1 SQVTM and CDR2 ANQGSEA come from the germline V gene.